This entry lists 18 T cell receptor beta chains sequenced from one sample in a study of identifying expanded T cells in peripheral blood. Produced via immunoSEQ multiplex PCR; TCRdb's table is partial and in-frame only. Among about 100,000 clones listed, around nine tenths were seen once. Sequencing was performed on blood. The source of these receptors is a person aged 18 to 75 in good health.

This chain joins TRBV19 and TRBJ1-1; a weak D match, TRBD1 (6 bases). Germline V gives CDR1 LNHDA, CDR2 SQIVND (reference sequence). Trimming removed 4 bases at V and 5 bases at J, with 17 bases between. This CDR3 has 15 amino acids. As DNA, the CDR3 is TGTGCCAGTAGTACCAAGGGGGTAGGAATGACTGAAGCTTTCTTT. It is translated as CASSTKGVGMTEAFF.

The chain combines TRBV5-1 with TRBJ2-1; D may be TRBD1 or TRBD2 (5 bases each). V lost 3 bases to trimming and J lost 8 bases, with 12 bases between them. The V gene's germline CDR1 is SGHRS and CDR2 YFSETQ. This CDR3 comprises 13 residues. The CDR3 is CASSYQGTDEQFF. The CDR3 bases are TGCGCCAGCAGCTACCAAGGGACCGATGAGCAGTTCTTC.

The chain has TRBV5-8 and TRBJ1-5; perhaps TRBD1 as D (5 bases). The CDR3 sequence is 17 residues long. The germline V gene encodes CDR1 SGHTS and CDR2 YDEGEE. V shed 0 bases and J shed 4 bases, with 17 bases lying between them. The CDR3 DNA sequence: TGTGCCAGCAGCTTGGTCTCCAGTTCCGGGGGTAATCAGCCCCAGCATTTT. The encoded protein is CASSLVSSSGGNQPQHF.

The chain recombines TRBV2 with TRBJ2-1; 7 nucleotides agree with TRBD1. The germline gives CDR1 SNHLY, CDR2 FYNNEI. V lost 8 bases, J lost 0 bases, and 4 bases stayed unmatched. This CDR3 has 14 residues. In nucleotides, the CDR3 is TGTGCCAGCCAGACAGGGAGCTCCTACAATGAGCAGTTCTTC. Amino acid sequence: CASQTGSSYNEQFF.

In this sample, this clone turned up once. This chain links TRBV9 with TRBJ2-2, with 8 bases aligning to TRBD1. V lost 3 bases, J lost 2 bases, and 18 bases stayed unmatched. The germline V gene has CDR1 SGDLS and CDR2 YYNGEE. The CDR3 has 20 amino acids. In nucleotides, the CDR3 is TGTGCCAGCAGCGGGGCCGGACAGGGAAAATCCTCCTATAACACCGGGGAGCTGTTTTTT. Its protein product is CASSGAGQGKSSYNTGELFF.

The V call is TRBV10-3, the J call TRBJ1-1; D remains unclear. Deletions cut 2 bases from V and 0 bases from J, with 16 bases between. The CDR3 covers 17 residues. CDR1 is ENHRY and CDR2 is SYGVKD in the germline V gene. This CDR3 reads CAISEIRGKSMNTEAFF. CDR3 nucleotides: TGTGCCATCAGTGAGATACGGGGAAAAAGCATGAACACTGAAGCTTTCTTT.

This clone was detected only once. This chain joins TRBV19 and TRBJ2-3; D is possibly TRBD1 (6 bases). CDR1 and CDR2 (germline): LNHDA, SQIVND (reference sequence). Trimming left V 5 bases short and J 3 bases short, with 15 bases between. The CDR3 spans 15 residues. The CDR3 is CASSSTGLGTDTQYF. The DNA for the CDR3 is TGTGCCAGTAGTTCAACAGGGCTAGGAACAGATACGCAGTATTTT.

This clone was observed once. V usage is TRBV5-4 and J usage is TRBJ2-7, with D perhaps TRBD1 or TRBD2 (5 bases each). Germline-derived CDR1 and CDR2 are SGHNT and YYREEE (reference sequence). There are 20 residues in the CDR3. Trimming cost V 3 bases and J 3 bases, with 31 bases left between them. CDR3 loop: CASSSRRWGRCHFEVYEQYF. Written as DNA, the CDR3 is TGTGCCAGCAGCTCCAGGAGGTGGGGCCGGTGTCATTTCGAGGTCTACGAGCAGTACTTC.

For the CDR3, the DNA is TGCGCCAGCAGCCAAGTATCGGACTACGCTGAAGCTTTCTTT. It codes for CASSQVSDYAEAFF. The chain uses TRBV4-1 and TRBJ1-1; unclear D gene. The germline V and J ends were trimmed by 1 base and 6 bases, with 12 bases remaining between them. Germline V gene lookup returns CDR1 MGHRA and CDR2 YSYEKL. The CDR3 loop spans 14 amino acids.

This clone was seen a single time. The chain has TRBV6-6 and TRBJ2-1; D uncertain. V was trimmed by 2 bases and J by 9 bases, leaving 14 bases between them. Per the germline V gene, CDR1 is MNHNY and CDR2 is SVGAGI (reference sequence). The CDR3 sequence is 14 residues long. Here the CDR3 reads CASSYRGPSSEQFF. In nucleotides, the CDR3 is TGTGCCAGCAGTTACCGAGGACCAAGTAGTGAGCAGTTCTTC.

The chain links TRBV7-2 to TRBJ1-5; D uncertain. There are 12 residues in the CDR3. The ends were cut back, 4 bases at V and 4 bases at J, with 5 bases in the middle. Per germline, CDR1 SGHTA and CDR2 FQGNSA. CDR3 protein: CASSSQNQPQHF. For the CDR3, the DNA is TGTGCCAGCAGCTCCCAAAATCAGCCCCAGCATTTT.

The rearrangement joins TRBV10-3 to TRBJ2-3; D is possibly TRBD1 (6 bases). The V and J ends lost 6 bases and 3 bases respectively, with 10 bases between them. The CDR3 sequence is 13 residues long. Germline CDR1 ENHRY, CDR2 SYGVKD. This chain's CDR3 is CAISATGTDTQYF. The CDR3 DNA sequence: TGTGCCATCAGCGCCACAGGGACAGATACGCAGTATTTT.

The chain uses TRBV7-9 and TRBJ2-5, with 7 bases identical to TRBD1. The CDR3 has 15 amino acids. V was clipped by 5 bases and J by 3 bases; unmatched bases: 9. In germline, CDR1 is SEHNR, CDR2 FQNEAQ (reference sequence). The CDR3, as DNA: TGTGCCAGCAGCCCCTGGGACAGCGACAAAGAGACCCAGTACTTC. Its translation: CASSPWDSDKETQYF.

The chain carries TRBV2 and TRBJ2-5; D not certain. This CDR3 contains 12 residues. Germline lookup yields CDR1 SNHLY and CDR2 FYNNEI. V lost 4 bases and J 4 bases, leaving 7 bases between the germline ends. For the CDR3, the DNA is TGTGCCAGCAGTGTGTACGCAGAGACCCAGTACTTC. It translates to CASSVYAETQYF.

V gene TRBV5-1 combines with J gene TRBJ2-7; 8 bases are shared with TRBD1. The CDR3 contains 13 residues. Per germline, CDR1 SGHRS and CDR2 YFSETQ. J gave up 2 bases and V 4 bases, and 2 bases lay outside the gene matches. CDR3 sequence: CASSMTGAYEQYF. For the CDR3, the DNA is TGCGCCAGCAGCATGACAGGGGCCTACGAGCAGTACTTC.

The genes are TRBV5-4 and TRBJ2-1; no reliable D call. V dropped 2 bases and J dropped 4 bases, with 7 bases sitting between them. There are 13 residues in the CDR3. Germline CDR1 reads SGHNT; CDR2 reads YYREEE (reference sequence). The CDR3 region has the DNA TGTGCCAGCAGCTTTTCAGCGTACAATGAGCAGTTCTTC. Translating gives CASSFSAYNEQFF.

This chain connects TRBV2 to TRBJ1-5, with D unresolved. V was trimmed by 1 base and J by 0 bases, leaving 7 bases between them. There are 15 residues in the CDR3. The germline CDR1 and CDR2 sequences are SNHLY and FYNNEI. The CDR3 here is CASSEGVYSNQPQHF. In DNA, the CDR3 is TGTGCCAGCAGTGAAGGGGTTTATAGCAATCAGCCCCAGCATTTT.

The genes are TRBV10-1 and TRBJ2-3; 9 nucleotides match TRBD2. From germline, CDR1 is WNHNN and CDR2 SYGVQD (reference sequence). The CDR3 is 18 amino acids. With V trimmed by 9 bases and J by 5 bases, 21 bases remained unmatched. CDR3: CASTQSPTGGGAGDTQYF. The DNA of the CDR3 is TGCGCCAGTACTCAGAGCCCCACTGGCGGGGGGGCCGGAGATACGCAGTATTTT.